The clone carrying this TCR beta chain ranks as medium-sized in terms of frequency. Multiplex touch-down PCR amplified TRB using TRB-A and TRB-B pools in one tube. TCRdb derives one entry per CDR3 protein from the multiplex PCR reads, leaving out DNA. The sample's table shows around 5,000 distinct CDR3 sequences. This record belongs to a study of T cell clusters in autoimmune cytopenias. TRB amplification used approximately 250 ng of peripheral blood genomic DNA. The CDR3 extends over 16 amino acids. Germline V gene data show CDR1 as KGHSH and CDR2 as LQKENI. These records were also assigned to another study, of T cell repertoires in aging, cancer and after chemotherapy.

This chain uses TRBV18 with TRBJ2-7; TCRdb lists TRBD1, though no DNA is available to test this call. The sample comprised peripheral blood. This sequence originates from a human donor in good health. Here the CDR3 reads CASSPVRGGHAYEQYF.